This T cell receptor (beta chain) was found in a study of OX40 agonist ivuxolimab in advanced cancers. Looking at the study overall: Clinicians treated patients with ivuxolimab, an agonistic anti-OX40 (CD134) antibody. The study gave patients intravenous ivuxolimab at 0.01 to 10 mg/kg every 2 weeks.

Whole-study findings and limits: Among the least clonally expanded were partial responders at 0.1-3.0 mg/kg.

This clone was seen only once. The antigen is unknown. Germline V gene lookup returns CDR1 SEHNR and CDR2 FQNEAQ (reference sequence). V gave up 5 bases and J gave up 2 bases, with 16 bases separating them. The CDR3 runs 15 residues. Baseline, cycle 4 day 1, and cycle 7 day 1 were the blood sampling points. The repertoire was sequenced with immunoSEQ multiplex PCR; TCRdb's copy has only in-frame clones and lacks some. This sample has under 55,000 clones, with 70% to 90% found just once. The starting material was CD4+ or CD8+ T cells sorted from blood, obtained in a trial of the OX40 agonist ivuxolimab. The receptor comes from an adult with an advanced solid tumor such as melanoma, head and neck, liver or kidney cancer. The chain uses TRBV7-9 and TRBJ2-7; possible D gene TRBD1, 5 bases. The CDR3 loop reads CASSHQGSNTYEQYF. CDR3 nucleotide sequence: TGTGCCAGCAGCCACCAGGGTAGTAACACCTACGAGCAGTACTTC.